This T cell receptor beta chain was documented in a study of CD8+ T cells in alopecia areata. Study details: It was oral tofacitinib, at 5 to 10 mg twice daily, that treated patients received.

RNA, once extracted, was reverse transcribed into cDNA for use as the sequencing template. Assay: immunoSEQ multiplex PCR; the TCRdb copy retains only in-frame clones and omits some. This sample carries about 160,000 clones, under 70% of them seen once, and the ten largest clones take more than 0.7%. Points from the study as a whole: The study also sequences resident alphabeta T cells of normal skin in scalp samples. A single nonresponder leaves the baseline CD8+ expansion link to response uncertain.

Germline CDR1 is GTSNPN and CDR2 is SVGIG (reference sequence). The CDR3 loop spans 12 amino acids. Trimming stripped 5 bases from V and 5 bases from J, with 9 bases between. This sample's treatment: oral pan-JAK inhibitor, 5-10 mg twice daily. PBMCs served as the source from which CD4+ and CD8+ T cells were sorted. To note about this clone: The target antigen is unknown.

The chain is built from TRBV30 and TRBJ1-4; D is unresolved. This specimen was CD4+ T cells sorted from blood, taken at week 4, from a patient treated with tofacitinib. The clonotype originates from a human donor with alopecia areata. CDR3 in DNA: TGTGCCTGGGCGTTAACCAATGAAAAACTGTTTTTT. Translation gives CAWALTNEKLFF.